The 2 T cell receptor beta chains reported below all come from one sample, sequenced in a study of CD8 T cells in Susac syndrome. Random hexamers primed reverse transcription of about 0.45 to 1 ug RNA. TCRdb fed the immunoSEQ multiplex PCR reads into MiXCR, producing one record per CDR3 protein. The sample contains about 130,000 distinct CDR3 sequences, under 95% of which appear only once. What was sequenced was CD8+ T cells from PBMCs. The source of these receptors is a human donor with multiple sclerosis.

The chain recombines TRBV5-4 with TRBJ2-7, with D perhaps matching TRBD1 (6 bases). Germline V gene sequence: CDR1 SGHNT, CDR2 YYREEE (reference sequence). This CDR3 comprises 13 residues. Trimming left V 3 bases short and J 3 bases short, with 10 bases between. CDR3 residues: CASSSGTNYEQYF. CDR3 in DNA: TGTGCCAGCAGCTCCGGGACAAACTACGAGCAGTACTTC.

The J gene is TRBJ1-1, the V gene TRBV27, with a tentative D call TRBD1 (6 bases). Germline V gene data show CDR1 as MNHEY and CDR2 as SMNVEV (reference sequence). V was clipped by 8 bases and J by 3 bases, with 16 bases between them. CDR3 length: 14 amino acids. CDR3 bases: TGTGCCAGCTTCTATAATCAGGGGTACACTGAAGCTTTCTTT. Its translation is CASFYNQGYTEAFF.